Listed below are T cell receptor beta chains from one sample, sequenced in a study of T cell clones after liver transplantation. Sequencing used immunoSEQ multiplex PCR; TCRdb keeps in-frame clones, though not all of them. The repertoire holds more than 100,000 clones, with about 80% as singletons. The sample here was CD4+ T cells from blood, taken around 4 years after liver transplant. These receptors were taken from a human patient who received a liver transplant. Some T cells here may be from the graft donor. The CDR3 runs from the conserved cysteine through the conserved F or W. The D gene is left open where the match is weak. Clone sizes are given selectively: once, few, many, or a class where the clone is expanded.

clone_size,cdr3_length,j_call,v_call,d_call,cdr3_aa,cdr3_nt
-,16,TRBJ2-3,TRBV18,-,CASSPPQWNFTDTQYF,TGTGCCAGCTCACCACCTCAGTGGAACTTCACAGATACGCAGTATTTT
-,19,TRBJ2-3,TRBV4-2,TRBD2,CASSQEGSGGAGSTDTQYF,TGTGCCAGCAGCCAAGAGGGTAGCGGGGGGGCCGGGAGCACAGATACGCAGTATTTT
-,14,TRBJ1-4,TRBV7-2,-,CASSLRPGTQKLFF,TGTGCCAGCAGCTTACGCCCCGGGACACAAAAACTGTTTTTT
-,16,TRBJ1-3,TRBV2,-,CASTEAGLGIGNTIYF,TGTGCCAGCACCGAAGCAGGGTTGGGAATCGGAAACACCATATATTTT
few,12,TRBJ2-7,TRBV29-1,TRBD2,CSVRSGGYEQYF,TGCAGCGTGCGGAGCGGGGGTTACGAGCAGTACTTC
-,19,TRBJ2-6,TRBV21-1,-,CASSKVKGQGYSGANVLTF,TGTGCCAGCAGCAAAGTTAAAGGACAGGGTTACTCTGGGGCCAACGTCCTGACTTTC
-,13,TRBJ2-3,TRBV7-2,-,CASSFGITDTQYF,TGTGCCAGCAGCTTTGGGATCACAGATACGCAGTATTTT
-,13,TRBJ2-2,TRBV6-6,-,CASRRGGTGELFF,TGTGCCAGCAGGAGGGGGGGCACCGGGGAGCTGTTTTTT
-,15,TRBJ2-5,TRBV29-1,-,CSANAIGKPKETQYF,TGCAGCGCAAACGCAATAGGGAAGCCCAAAGAGACCCAGTACTTC
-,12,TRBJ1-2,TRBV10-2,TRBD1,CATSGGRYGYTF,TGCGCCACGTCAGGGGGCCGGTATGGCTACACCTTC
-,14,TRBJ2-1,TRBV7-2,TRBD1,CASTPGQRYNEQFF,TGTGCCAGCACGCCGGGACAGAGATACAATGAGCAGTTCTTC
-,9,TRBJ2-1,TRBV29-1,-,CSVLPGEFF,TGCAGCGTTCTTCCAGGGGAGTTCTTC
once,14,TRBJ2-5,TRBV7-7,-,CASSLDRESGTQYF,TGTGCCAGCAGCTTAGACAGGGAGAGTGGGACCCAGTACTTC
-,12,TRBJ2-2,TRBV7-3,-,CASRTATGELFF,TGTGCCAGCAGGACAGCTACCGGGGAGCTGTTTTTT
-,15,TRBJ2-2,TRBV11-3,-,CASSLAGVGTGELFF,TGTGCCAGCAGCTTAGCCGGGGTTGGCACCGGGGAGCTGTTTTTT
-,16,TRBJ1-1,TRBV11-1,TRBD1,CASSTGTGGEYTEAFF,TGTGCCAGCAGCACCGGGACAGGGGGCGAGTACACTGAAGCTTTCTTT
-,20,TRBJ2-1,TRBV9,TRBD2,CASSGAAGTTSGELYNEQFF,TGTGCCAGCAGCGGGGCTGCGGGGACGACTAGCGGGGAGCTGTACAATGAGCAGTTCTTC
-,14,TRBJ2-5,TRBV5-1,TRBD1,CASSTKQGAETQYF,TGCGCCAGCAGCACCAAACAGGGGGCGGAGACCCAGTACTTC
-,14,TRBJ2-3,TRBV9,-,CASSVVGGTNTQYF,TGTGCCAGCAGCGTAGTGGGCGGCACGAATACGCAGTATTTT
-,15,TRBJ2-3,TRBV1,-,CTSSQALAFTDTQYF,TGCACCAGCAGCCAAGCCCTAGCTTTTACAGATACGCAGTATTTT
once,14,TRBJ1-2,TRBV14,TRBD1,CASSQWGSTGGLSF,TGTGCCAGCAGCCAATGGGGTTCGACAGGGGGCCTTTCCTTC
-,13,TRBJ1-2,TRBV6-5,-,CASSQNPTYGYTF,TGTGCCAGCAGTCAGAACCCGACTTATGGCTACACCTTC
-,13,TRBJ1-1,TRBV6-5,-,CASMERIRPEAFF,TGTGCCAGCATGGAACGGATACGGCCTGAAGCTTTCTTT
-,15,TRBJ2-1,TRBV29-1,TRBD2,CSVADGLGSSNEQFF,TGCAGCGTTGCTGACGGACTAGGGTCTTCCAATGAGCAGTTCTTC
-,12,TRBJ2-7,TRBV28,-,CASSQVRGGQYF,TGTGCCAGCAGTCAAGTGCGGGGCGGGCAGTACTTC
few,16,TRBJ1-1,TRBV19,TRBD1,CASSRSPQGANTEAFF,TGTGCCAGTAGTAGGTCCCCACAGGGGGCGAACACTGAAGCTTTCTTT
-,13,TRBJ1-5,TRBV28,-,CASSLDGNQPQHF,TGTGCCAGCAGTTTAGACGGCAATCAGCCCCAGCATTTT
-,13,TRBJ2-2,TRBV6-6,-,CASSTSIGGELFF,TGTGCCAGCAGCACTAGCATCGGCGGGGAGCTGTTTTTT
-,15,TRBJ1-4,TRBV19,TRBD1,CASSSGTATNEKLFF,TGTGCCAGTAGTAGCGGGACAGCAACTAATGAAAAACTGTTTTTT
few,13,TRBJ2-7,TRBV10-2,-,CASIGSAGYEQYF,TGCGCCAGCATCGGGTCGGCCGGCTACGAGCAGTACTTC
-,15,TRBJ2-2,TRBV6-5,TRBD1,CASSYRTGLFGELFF,TGTGCCAGCAGTTATCGGACAGGGCTGTTCGGGGAGCTGTTTTTT
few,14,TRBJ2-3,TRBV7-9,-,CASSPLGATDTQYF,TGTGCCAGCAGCCCTCTGGGGGCCACAGATACGCAGTATTTT
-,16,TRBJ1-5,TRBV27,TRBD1,CASSSDRGLGNQPQHF,TGTGCCAGCAGTTCGGACAGGGGACTTGGCAATCAGCCCCAGCATTTT
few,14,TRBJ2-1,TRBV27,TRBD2,CASWPSGGVNEQFF,TGTGCCAGCTGGCCGAGCGGGGGCGTCAATGAGCAGTTCTTC
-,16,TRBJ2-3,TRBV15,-,CATSREGGGGSDTQYF,TGTGCCACCAGCAGAGAAGGGGGCGGGGGCTCGGATACGCAGTATTTT
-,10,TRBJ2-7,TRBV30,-,CAWGPGEQYF,TGTGCCTGGGGGCCTGGGGAGCAGTACTTC
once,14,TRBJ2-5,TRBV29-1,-,CSVDHRGGGETQYF,TGCAGCGTTGACCACAGGGGCGGAGGGGAGACCCAGTACTTC
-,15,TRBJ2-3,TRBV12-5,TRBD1,CASGSGQTTTDTQYF,TGTGCTAGTGGTTCGGGACAGACAACCACAGATACGCAGTATTTT
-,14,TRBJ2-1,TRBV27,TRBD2,CASRGLWEGDEQFF,TGTGCCAGCAGGGGCCTCTGGGAGGGAGATGAGCAGTTCTTC
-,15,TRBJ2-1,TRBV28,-,CASIKTPESYNEQFF,TGTGCCAGCATAAAAACACCGGAATCCTACAATGAGCAGTTCTTC
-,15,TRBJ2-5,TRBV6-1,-,CASSEGRQGGVTQYF,TGTGCCAGCAGTGAGGGACGGCAAGGTGGAGTGACCCAGTACTTC
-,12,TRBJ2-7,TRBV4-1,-,CASSQPRGEQYF,TGCGCCAGCAGCCAACCTCGGGGGGAGCAGTACTTC
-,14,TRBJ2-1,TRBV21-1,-,CASSKESVTSDQFF,TGTGCCAGCAGCAAAGAATCTGTCACGAGTGATCAGTTCTTC
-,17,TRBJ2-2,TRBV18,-,CASSPKVGAALTGELFF,TGTGCCAGCTCACCAAAAGTGGGGGCCGCCCTCACCGGGGAGCTGTTTTTT
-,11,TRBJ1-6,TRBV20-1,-,CSARDVVPLHF,TGCAGTGCTAGAGATGTAGTACCCCTCCACTTT
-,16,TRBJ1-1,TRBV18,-,CASSPVMAGMNTEAFF,TGTGCCAGCTCACCAGTGATGGCGGGGATGAACACTGAAGCTTTCTTT
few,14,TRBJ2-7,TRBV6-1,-,CASSVGRLIDEQYF,TGTGCCAGCAGTGTCGGACGCCTGATCGACGAGCAGTACTTC
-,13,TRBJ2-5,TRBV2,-,CASSGDRRETQYF,TGTGCCAGCAGTGGCGACAGGAGAGAGACCCAGTACTTC
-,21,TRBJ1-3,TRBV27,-,CASSPTSTTQQTVASGNTIYF,TGTGCCAGCAGTCCAACCTCGACTACTCAGCAGACGGTTGCCTCTGGAAACACCATATATTTT
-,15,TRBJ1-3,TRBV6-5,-,CASKQGTLSGNTIYF,TGTGCCAGCAAGCAGGGTACCCTCTCTGGAAACACCATATATTTT
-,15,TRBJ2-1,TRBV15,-,CATSRGRDSYNEQFF,TGTGCCACCAGCAGAGGACGGGACTCCTACAATGAGCAGTTCTTC
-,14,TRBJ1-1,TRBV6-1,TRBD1,CASSRQGANTEAFF,TGTGCCAGCAGCCGACAGGGGGCGAACACTGAAGCTTTCTTT